This T cell receptor beta chain was retrieved from a study of T cells in Graves' hyperthyroidism and ophthalmopathy. TCR beta CDR3 regions were amplified from RNA. With the HTBI primer set, the TCR CDR3 went through a first round of RT-PCR. Each CDR3 protein is one row after TCRdb ran MiXCR on the multiplex PCR reads. The table lists more than 75,000 distinct CDR3 sequences, over 50% of them singletons. Trimming shortened V by 5 bases and J by 0 bases, and 8 bases separated the two germline ends. The CDR3 length is 15 residues. CDR1 and CDR2 (germline): SGHTA, FQGNSA. Patients aged 18 to 65 with hyperthyroidism were newly diagnosed, with duration under 2 months.

The specimen was blood. The TCR was taken from a woman aged 35 to 49 with Graves' hyperthyroidism. This sequence joins TRBV7-2 and TRBJ2-6, with D unclear. The CDR3 loop reads CASSGYGSGANVLTF. The CDR3 nucleotides read TGTGCCAGCAGCGGTTACGGCTCTGGGGCCAACGTCCTGACTTTC.